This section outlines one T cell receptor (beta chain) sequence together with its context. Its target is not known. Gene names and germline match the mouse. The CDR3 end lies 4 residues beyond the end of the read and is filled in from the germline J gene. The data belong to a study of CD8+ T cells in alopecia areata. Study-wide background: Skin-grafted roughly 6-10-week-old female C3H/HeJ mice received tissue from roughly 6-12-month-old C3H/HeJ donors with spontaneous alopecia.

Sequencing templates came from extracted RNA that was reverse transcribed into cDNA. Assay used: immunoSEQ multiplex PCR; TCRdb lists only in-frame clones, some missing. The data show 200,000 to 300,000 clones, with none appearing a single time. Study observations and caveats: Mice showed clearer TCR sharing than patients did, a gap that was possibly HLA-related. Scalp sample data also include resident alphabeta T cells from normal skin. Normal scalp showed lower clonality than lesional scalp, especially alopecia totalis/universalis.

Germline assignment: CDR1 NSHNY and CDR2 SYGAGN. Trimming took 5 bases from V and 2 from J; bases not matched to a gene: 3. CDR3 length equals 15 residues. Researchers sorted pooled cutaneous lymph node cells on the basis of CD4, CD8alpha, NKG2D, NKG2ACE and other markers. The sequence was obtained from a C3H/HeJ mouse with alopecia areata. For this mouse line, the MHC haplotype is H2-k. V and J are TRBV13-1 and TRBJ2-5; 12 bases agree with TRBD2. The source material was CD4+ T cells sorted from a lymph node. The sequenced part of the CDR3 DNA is TGTGCCAGCAGCAGACTGGGGGGGCGCCAAGAC. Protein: CASSRLGGRQD. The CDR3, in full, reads CASSRLGGRQDTQYF.